This TCR beta chain was recorded in a study of T cells in Graves' hyperthyroidism and ophthalmopathy. V was clipped by 3 bases and J by 8 bases; unmatched bases: 4. There are 14 residues in the CDR3. CDR1 is MDHEN and CDR2 is SYDVKM in the germline V gene. Study-level points and caveats: Among thyroid clonotypes expanded above 0.001, most also appeared in blood. A median about 6 months before onset, the model predicted ophthalmopathy.

TCR beta CDR3 region amplification was performed from RNA transcripts. A set of HTBI primers served as the primers for a first-round RT-PCR of the TCR CDR3. TCRdb fed the multiplex PCR reads into MiXCR, producing one record per CDR3 protein. Of 550,000 to 700,000 distinct CDR3 sequences listed, under 15% were seen once; the top ten hold 4% to 5.5%. Patients having uncontrolled infection, another autoimmune disease, pregnancy or lactation were not included. This clonotype has ten or more counts. Its target is unknown. The TCR sequence derives from a middle-aged woman with Graves' ophthalmopathy. The sequencing sample was made of blood. The V call is TRBV28, the J call TRBJ1-6; 7 bases match TRBD1. The CDR3 loop is CASSFQGGYSPLHF. In nucleotides, the CDR3 is TGTGCCAGCAGTTTTCAAGGGGGCTATTCACCCCTCCACTTT.